Listed here are 21 T cell receptor beta chains from one sample, sequenced in a study of blood T cell repertoires in COVID-19. TCRdb's copy holds only in-frame clones and misses some; the assay was immunoSEQ multiplex PCR. The table lists some 49,000 clones, approximately 93% of them singletons. The material sequenced was peripheral blood. These receptors all stem from a man in his 60s with COVID-19, enrolled during active disease.

This clone was found once. At one end, the junction sequence differs from germline, possibly due to a read error. V gene TRBV14 combines with J gene TRBJ2-2; D uncertain. This CDR3 spans 14 amino acids. Germline loops: CDR1 SGHDN, CDR2 FVKESK. CDR3 in DNA: TGTGCCAGCAGGCAAGCCGGGAACACCGGGGAGCTGTTTTTT. This encodes CASRQAGNTGELFF.

The chain links TRBV4-1 to TRBJ2-5; 7 bases match TRBD2. Per germline, CDR1 MGHRA and CDR2 YSYEKL. Trimming removed 3 bases from V and 1 base from J; junction bases left unmatched: 5. The CDR3 contains 15 residues. DNA for the CDR3: TGCGCCAGCAGCCAGGAATGGACTAGCCAAGAGACCCAGTACTTC. It is translated as CASSQEWTSQETQYF.

Of note for this clone: Its ends do not fully match the called genes, so a read error is possible. Written as DNA, the CDR3 is TGTGCTAGCAGCTTGATCTCCGGGGGGGCCCATGAGCAGTTCTTC. Amino acids: CASSLISGGAHEQFF. The chain carries TRBV7-7 and TRBJ2-1; 8 bases agree with TRBD2. Germline V CDR1 and CDR2: SSHAT, FNYEAQ (reference sequence). This CDR3 has 15 amino acids. Looking up the rest from reference TRBV7-7 and TRBJ2-1 gives the full variable domain: GAGVSQSPRYKVTKRGQDVTLRCDPISSHATLYWYQQALGQGPEFLTYFNYEAQPDKSGLPSDRFSAERPEGSISTLTIQRTEQRDSAMYRCASSLISGGAHEQFFGPGTRLTVL.

The J gene is TRBJ2-5, the V gene TRBV19; D might be TRBD2 (5 bases). V was shortened by 6 bases and J by 2 bases, with 22 bases between the two germline ends. Germline V lookup: CDR1 LNHDA, CDR2 SQIVND (reference sequence). The CDR3 is 17 residues long. The CDR3 coding sequence is TGTGCCAGTAGCCCGAGGGTATCAGCGAGCCTACAAGAGACCCAGTACTTC. Translating gives CASSPRVSASLQETQYF.

This chain joins TRBV30 and TRBJ1-6; 7 bases agree with TRBD1. The CDR3 totals 16 residues. Germline-derived CDR1 and CDR2 are GTSNPN and SVGIG (reference sequence). V lost 2 bases, J lost 0 bases, and 4 bases stayed unmatched. DNA for the CDR3: TGTGCCTGGAGTACAGGGGAGAGCTCCTATAATTCACCCCTCCACTTT. Translation gives CAWSTGESSYNSPLHF.

The chain recombines TRBV3-1 (or the pseudogene TRBV3-2) with TRBJ1-5, with D possibly matching TRBD1 (5 bases). Trimming shortened V by 1 base and J by 4 bases, and 11 bases separated the two germline ends. Germline V CDR1 and CDR2: LGHDT, YNNKEL (reference sequence). The CDR3 spans 15 residues. The CDR3 DNA reads TGTGCCAGCAGCCAAGGTCTCAGACAGAATCAGCCCCAGCATTTT. Translated: CASSQGLRQNQPQHF.

The CDR3 loop reads CASSLAPVNTEAFF. In DNA, the CDR3 is TGCGCCAGCAGCTTGGCCCCCGTGAACACTGAAGCTTTCTTT. The V and J genes are TRBV5-1 and TRBJ1-1, with D hard to call. Germline V CDR1 and CDR2: SGHRS, YFSETQ. This CDR3 has 14 residues. Trimming took 0 bases from V and 0 from J, leaving 6 bases between them. Full variable domain (remainder filled in from reference TRBV5-1 and TRBJ1-1): KAGVTQTPRYLIKTRGQQVTLSCSPISGHRSVSWYQQTPGQGLQFLFEYFSETQRNKGNFPGRFSGRQFSNSRSEMNVSTLELGDSALYLCASSLAPVNTEAFFGQGTRLTVV.

Turning to this clone: In the same sample, other DNA sequences code for this CDR3. The chain combines TRBV7-3 with TRBJ2-1; 8 bases are shared with TRBD2. V was clipped by 5 bases and J by 5 bases; unmatched bases: 2. Germline CDR1 SGHTA, CDR2 FQGTGA. CDR3 size: 13 residues. The CDR3 DNA reads as TGTGCCAGCAGCCTTAGCGGGGACAATGAGCAGTTCTTC. Its protein product is CASSLSGDNEQFF.

This clone has a single count. The gene calls are TRBV4-1 and TRBJ1-5, with D tentatively TRBD1 (5 bases). Trimming took 0 bases from V and 9 from J, leaving 21 bases between them. This CDR3 is built from 17 residues. Germline V lookup: CDR1 MGHRA, CDR2 YSYEKL. The CDR3 region is CASSQDQIGGPGGPQHF. The CDR3 bases are TGCGCCAGCAGCCAAGATCAAATTGGAGGGCCTGGGGGGCCCCAGCATTTT.

The gene calls are TRBV4-3 and TRBJ1-4; 10 bases are shared with TRBD1. This CDR3 is built from 15 residues. Trimming cost V 0 bases and J 8 bases; bases outside gene matches: 3. Germline CDR1 reads LGHNA; CDR2 reads YSLEER. CDR3 loop: CASSQDLGQGEKLFF. CDR3 coding DNA: TGCGCCAGCAGCCAAGATCTGGGACAGGGGGAAAAACTGTTTTTT.

The rearrangement joins TRBV5-6 to TRBJ2-1; no clear D gene. V was shortened by 0 bases and J by 7 bases, with 5 bases between the two germline ends. CDR1 SGHDT and CDR2 YYEEEE come from the germline V gene. The CDR3 covers 12 residues. The CDR3 DNA reads TGTGCCAGCAGCTTGGCTCTTAATGAGCAGTTCTTC. This codes for CASSLALNEQFF.

The V call is TRBV7-9, the J call TRBJ2-5; D perhaps matches TRBD2 (5 bases). The V gene lost 2 bases and the J gene lost 1 base, with 14 bases spanning the gap. CDR1 and CDR2 (germline): SEHNR, FQNEAQ (reference sequence). The CDR3 has 16 residues. The DNA of the CDR3 is TGTGCCAGCAGCTTATTCGGGCGGGCCTTCCAAGAGACCCAGTACTTC. As protein: CASSLFGRAFQETQYF.

In DNA form, the CDR3 reads TGTGCCAGCAGCAGGTCGACTAGCGTCACCGGGGAGCTGTTTTTT. Its protein is CASSRSTSVTGELFF. This chain joins TRBV7-2 and TRBJ2-2; 8 bases agree with TRBD2. The J segment lost 4 bases and the V segment lost 5 bases, leaving 6 bases of the junction unmatched. This CDR3 contains 15 residues. Germline CDR1 reads SGHTA; CDR2 reads FQGNSA.

This chain links TRBV6-2 or TRBV6-3 with TRBJ1-5, with TRBD1 matching 8 bases. The CDR3 consists of 16 residues. Germline V gene data show CDR1 as MNHEY and CDR2 as SVGEGT. Unmatched junction bases numbered 14, after V lost 6 bases and J lost 7 bases. The CDR3 DNA reads TGTGCCAGCAGCAAAATGGACAGGGCCAGAGGGCAGCCCCAGCATTTT. The encoded protein is CASSKMDRARGQPQHF.

The chain has TRBV9 and TRBJ1-3; D might be TRBD1 (6 bases). Trimming shortened V by 4 bases and J by 0 bases, and 20 bases separated the two germline ends. The V gene's germline CDR1 is SGDLS and CDR2 YYNGEE. CDR3 length: 18 residues. CDR3 nucleotides: TGTGCCAGCAGCCCCAACATGGGGGCAGGGAGCTCTGGAAACACCATATATTTT. Residues: CASSPNMGAGSSGNTIYF. The full variable domain, with the rest looked up from reference TRBV9 and TRBJ1-3, is DSGVTQTPKHLITATGQRVTLRCSPRSGDLSVYWYQQSLDQGLQFLIQYYNGEERAKGNILERFSAQQFPDLHSELNLSSLELGDSALYFCASSPNMGAGSSGNTIYFGEGSWLTVV.

The J gene is TRBJ1-4, the V gene TRBV18, with TRBD1 matching 9 bases. V was pared by 4 bases and J by 5 bases, with 8 bases of the junction left unmatched. CDR1 is KGHSH, CDR2 LQKENI, per germline. The length of the CDR3 is 16 residues. DNA for the CDR3: TGTGCCAGCTCACTCTTCTCCGGGACAGGGAATGAAAAACTGTTTTTT. Its protein is CASSLFSGTGNEKLFF.

The chain couples TRBV6-1 to TRBJ1-4; D uncertain. V gave up 4 bases and J gave up 5 bases, with 17 bases separating them. This CDR3 spans 16 amino acids. Germline V gene sequence: CDR1 MNHNS, CDR2 SASEGT. CDR3: CASSVGVVRSNEKLFF. In DNA, the CDR3 is TGTGCCAGCAGTGTAGGTGTGGTCAGGTCGAATGAAAAACTGTTTTTT.

This clone was seen a single time. This chain links TRBV9 with TRBJ2-7; TRBD1 matches at 7 bases. V lost 3 bases to trimming and J lost 7 bases; unmatched junction nucleotides: 7. This CDR3 is 13 amino acids long. CDR1 SGDLS and CDR2 YYNGEE come from the germline V gene. CDR3: CASSARTGSEQYF. For the CDR3, the DNA is TGTGCCAGCAGCGCCAGGACAGGCAGTGAGCAGTACTTC.

The chain couples TRBV7-2 to TRBJ2-1, with 7 positions matching TRBD2. CDR1 is SGHTA, CDR2 FQGNSA, per germline. The length of the CDR3 is 14 residues. V trimming: 1 base; J trimming: 8 bases; junction bases outside the gene matches: 5. The CDR3 is CASSLGSSGDEQFF. CDR3 sequence (DNA): TGTGCCAGCAGCTTAGGGTCTAGCGGAGATGAGCAGTTCTTC.

J is TRBJ2-2 and V is TRBV11-1; 7 bases match TRBD1. The J segment lost 4 bases and the V segment lost 5 bases, leaving 10 bases of the junction unmatched. Germline CDR1 reads SGHAT; CDR2 reads FQDESV (reference sequence). The CDR3 spans 16 residues. The CDR3 DNA follows: TGTGCCAGCAGCCCGCACAGGGGTCTAACCACCGGGGAGCTGTTTTTT. Translated: CASSPHRGLTTGELFF.

The V gene is TRBV11-2, the J gene TRBJ2-1, with D possibly TRBD1 on 5 matching bases. CDR3 length: 16 amino acids. V was pared by 1 base and J by 8 bases, with 18 bases between. Germline CDR1 and CDR2: SGHAT and FQNNGV. The CDR3 DNA reads as TGTGCCAGCAGCTTAGCGCAGGGTATACTTTTCGATGAGCAGTTCTTC. It codes for CASSLAQGILFDEQFF.